Listed below are T cell receptor beta chains from one sample, sequenced in a study of a mutant IDH1 vaccine in newly diagnosed glioma. Repertoires were generated with immunoSEQ multiplex PCR, while TCRdb's copy carries only in-frame clones and drops some. The sample holds 30,000 to 35,000 clones, about 85% seen once. This sample comprised PBMCs, obtained from a glioma patient treated with radiotherapy, temozolomide or both. The receptors come from a woman aged 40 to 55 with glioma. Each CDR3 is given with its conserved first and last residue. D genes are given only for firm matches. Not every row has a clone size; where given, it reads once, few, many or a size class.

clone size: once; J gene: TRBJ2-2; V gene: TRBV6-1; D gene: .; CDR3 DNA: TGTGCCAGCAGTGAAAGGCAGTCTAACACCGGGGAGCTGTTTTTT; CDR3 protein: CASSERQSNTGELFF
clone size: .; J gene: TRBJ1-2; V gene: TRBV29-1; D gene: .; CDR3 DNA: TGCAGCGTTGAAGGGGCGCCAGGGCATGGCTACACCTTC; CDR3 protein: CSVEGAPGHGYTF
clone size: .; J gene: TRBJ1-2; V gene: TRBV5-4; D gene: .; CDR3 DNA: TGTGCCAGCAGCTTGGCGGGAGGCTATGGCTACACCTTC; CDR3 protein: CASSLAGGYGYTF
clone size: .; J gene: TRBJ2-1; V gene: TRBV4-3; D gene: .; CDR3 DNA: TGCGCCAGCAGCCAAGTTGCGACAGCTAATGAGCAGTTCTTC; CDR3 protein: CASSQVATANEQFF
clone size: .; J gene: TRBJ2-7; V gene: TRBV7-2; D gene: TRBD2; CDR3 DNA: TGTGCCAGCAGCCGACAAAGCGGGGGGGGTGTCTACGAGCAGTACTTC; CDR3 protein: CASSRQSGGGVYEQYF
clone size: .; J gene: TRBJ2-7; V gene: TRBV6-5; D gene: TRBD2; CDR3 DNA: TGTGCCAGCAGTTACGCGGGGGGCGCCCCTTACGAGCAGTACTTC; CDR3 protein: CASSYAGGAPYEQYF
clone size: .; J gene: TRBJ1-2; V gene: TRBV4-1; D gene: .; CDR3 DNA: TGCGCCAGCAGCCAAGAGGAGGCTAACTATGGCTACACCTTC; CDR3 protein: CASSQEEANYGYTF
clone size: .; J gene: TRBJ2-7; V gene: TRBV5-1; D gene: TRBD2; CDR3 DNA: TGCGCCAGCAGCTTGGATCTAGCGGGAGCGGGGGCCTACGAGCAGTACTTC; CDR3 protein: CASSLDLAGAGAYEQYF
clone size: .; J gene: TRBJ1-2; V gene: TRBV4-2; D gene: TRBD1; CDR3 DNA: TGTGCCAGCAGCCAAGTAGACAGGGGATATGGCTACACCTTC; CDR3 protein: CASSQVDRGYGYTF
clone size: .; J gene: TRBJ1-5; V gene: TRBV7-2; D gene: .; CDR3 DNA: TGTGCCAGCAGCTTAGGGACAGCATATAGCAATCAGCCCCAGCATTTT; CDR3 protein: CASSLGTAYSNQPQHF
clone size: .; J gene: TRBJ2-7; V gene: TRBV6-6; D gene: TRBD2; CDR3 DNA: TGTGCCAGCAGTGACCCGGGGGGGGTGGCCTACGAGCAGTACTTC; CDR3 protein: CASSDPGGVAYEQYF
clone size: once; J gene: TRBJ1-3; V gene: TRBV9; D gene: .; CDR3 DNA: TGTGCCAGCAGCGTAGGAGGTGGACTAAGCTCTGGAAACACCATATATTTT; CDR3 protein: CASSVGGGLSSGNTIYF
clone size: once; J gene: TRBJ2-7; V gene: TRBV6-1; D gene: TRBD2; CDR3 DNA: TGTGCCAGCTCGGGAGCGGGGGTGTTCTCCTACGAGCAGTACTTC; CDR3 protein: CASSGAGVFSYEQYF
clone size: .; J gene: TRBJ2-7; V gene: TRBV10-2; D gene: .; CDR3 DNA: TGCGCCAGCAGTGGGGAAGGGACCTCCTACGAGCAGTACTTC; CDR3 protein: CASSGEGTSYEQYF
clone size: .; J gene: TRBJ2-1; V gene: TRBV19; D gene: TRBD2; CDR3 DNA: TGTGCCACCCAATGGGGGACTAGCGGGAGGAGCTCCTACAATGAGCAGTTCTTC; CDR3 protein: CATQWGTSGRSSYNEQFF
clone size: few; J gene: TRBJ1-6; V gene: TRBV5-1; D gene: TRBD1; CDR3 DNA: TGCGCCAGCAGCGGGACAGGGAACAATTCACCCCTCCACTTT; CDR3 protein: CASSGTGNNSPLHF
clone size: once; J gene: TRBJ2-2; V gene: TRBV6-5; D gene: .; CDR3 DNA: TGTGCCAGCAGTTACTCGAGGGGGAGAAACACCGGGGAGCTGTTTTTT; CDR3 protein: CASSYSRGRNTGELFF
clone size: .; J gene: TRBJ2-1; V gene: TRBV2; D gene: TRBD2; CDR3 DNA: TGTGCCAGCAGTGCCCGGACTAGCGGGAGGGCAAGTGAGCAGTTCTTC; CDR3 protein: CASSARTSGRASEQFF
clone size: .; J gene: TRBJ1-1; V gene: TRBV18; D gene: .; CDR3 DNA: TGTGCCAGCTCACCGACAGAGAACACTGAAGCTTTCTTT; CDR3 protein: CASSPTENTEAFF
clone size: .; J gene: TRBJ2-3; V gene: TRBV21-1; D gene: .; CDR3 DNA: TGTGCCAGCAGCAAAGTGGGAGCGGGAGAGGGGAAAGATACGCAGTATTTT; CDR3 protein: CASSKVGAGEGKDTQYF
clone size: .; J gene: TRBJ2-1; V gene: TRBV9; D gene: TRBD2; CDR3 DNA: TGTGCCAGCAGCGGGAGACTAGCGGGAGAGAATGAGCAGTTCTTC; CDR3 protein: CASSGRLAGENEQFF
clone size: .; J gene: TRBJ1-1; V gene: TRBV6-5; D gene: .; CDR3 DNA: TGTGCCAGCAGTTACCCCTGGAGGGGTCGTACTGAAGCTTTCTTT; CDR3 protein: CASSYPWRGRTEAFF
clone size: once; J gene: TRBJ1-1; V gene: TRBV5-1; D gene: .; CDR3 DNA: TGCGCCAGCAGCTTGCAACAGGGAAACACTGAAGCTTTCTTT; CDR3 protein: CASSLQQGNTEAFF
clone size: once; J gene: TRBJ2-7; V gene: TRBV4-2; D gene: TRBD1; CDR3 DNA: TGTGCCAGCAGCCAGACCGGGACAGGGGTTTCCTACGAGCAGTACTTC; CDR3 protein: CASSQTGTGVSYEQYF
clone size: .; J gene: TRBJ1-5; V gene: TRBV7-2; D gene: .; CDR3 DNA: TGTGCCAGCAGCTTAGAGTCCAGCAGGGGAAATCAGCCCCAGCATTTT; CDR3 protein: CASSLESSRGNQPQHF
clone size: .; J gene: TRBJ2-5; V gene: TRBV5-4; D gene: .; CDR3 DNA: TGTGCCAGCAGCTACACGGGGACCGCTGAAGAGACCCAGTACTTC; CDR3 protein: CASSYTGTAEETQYF
clone size: .; J gene: TRBJ2-6; V gene: TRBV5-6; D gene: .; CDR3 DNA: TGTGCCAGCAGCTTCCCCTCTGGGGCCAACGTCCTGACTTTC; CDR3 protein: CASSFPSGANVLTF
clone size: .; J gene: TRBJ2-3; V gene: TRBV4-3; D gene: TRBD1; CDR3 DNA: TGCGCCAGCAGCCAAGAAGGGGCAGGGGGCGAGGGAGATACGCAGTATTTT; CDR3 protein: CASSQEGAGGEGDTQYF
clone size: .; J gene: TRBJ2-2; V gene: TRBV14; D gene: .; CDR3 DNA: TGTGCCAGCAGCCAAGATCGGGGGCGCGCCGGGGAGCTGTTTTTT; CDR3 protein: CASSQDRGRAGELFF
clone size: .; J gene: TRBJ2-1; V gene: TRBV5-8; D gene: .; CDR3 DNA: TGTGCCAGCAGCTCCTTCGTCGGGACAGAGCAGTTCTTC; CDR3 protein: CASSSFVGTEQFF
clone size: .; J gene: TRBJ2-7; V gene: TRBV4-1; D gene: .; CDR3 DNA: TGCGCCAGCAGCCAAGAGGGGGGAGTCTACGAGCAGTACTTC; CDR3 protein: CASSQEGGVYEQYF
clone size: .; J gene: TRBJ1-4; V gene: TRBV5-1; D gene: .; CDR3 DNA: TGCGCCAGCAGCTTCAGGGGACCTAATGAAAAACTGTTTTTT; CDR3 protein: CASSFRGPNEKLFF
clone size: .; J gene: TRBJ2-2; V gene: TRBV7-6; D gene: TRBD1; CDR3 DNA: TGTGCCAGCAGTTCCCAAGGGGGCTATGGCGGGGAGCTGTTTTTT; CDR3 protein: CASSSQGGYGGELFF
clone size: .; J gene: TRBJ1-1; V gene: TRBV25-1; D gene: .; CDR3 DNA: TGTGCCAGCAGGAAGGGGGGCGCTGAAGCTTTCTTT; CDR3 protein: CASRKGGAEAFF
clone size: once; J gene: TRBJ2-7; V gene: TRBV28; D gene: .; CDR3 DNA: TGTGCCAGCAGTTTGGCAGGGAGCAGGGAGCAGTACTTC; CDR3 protein: CASSLAGSREQYF
clone size: .; J gene: TRBJ2-5; V gene: TRBV7-9; D gene: TRBD1; CDR3 DNA: TGTGCCAGCAGCACGTACAGGGGGAGAGAGACCCAGTACTTC; CDR3 protein: CASSTYRGRETQYF
clone size: .; J gene: TRBJ1-3; V gene: TRBV7-8; D gene: TRBD1; CDR3 DNA: TGTGCCAGCAGCTTGCAGGGGGCTGGAAACACCATATATTTT; CDR3 protein: CASSLQGAGNTIYF
clone size: .; J gene: TRBJ1-4; V gene: TRBV7-8; D gene: TRBD1; CDR3 DNA: TGTGCCAGCAGCTTAGTCCCGACAGGGGTAACAGAAAAACTGTTTTTT; CDR3 protein: CASSLVPTGVTEKLFF
clone size: .; J gene: TRBJ1-3; V gene: TRBV9; D gene: .; CDR3 DNA: TGTGCCAGCAGCCCCCGCAGGGCACATTCTGGAAACACCATATATTTT; CDR3 protein: CASSPRRAHSGNTIYF
clone size: .; J gene: TRBJ2-1; V gene: TRBV2; D gene: .; CDR3 DNA: TGTGCCAGCAGTGGGGCTCTCGGCTCCTACAATGAGCAGTTCTTC; CDR3 protein: CASSGALGSYNEQFF
clone size: .; J gene: TRBJ2-1; V gene: TRBV4-1; D gene: TRBD2; CDR3 DNA: TGCGCCAGCAGCCAAGAAACCGGGACTAGCGGGTACAATGAGCAGTTCTTC; CDR3 protein: CASSQETGTSGYNEQFF
clone size: .; J gene: TRBJ2-1; V gene: TRBV5-6; D gene: TRBD1; CDR3 DNA: TGTGCCAGCAGACGCCAGGGACAGGGTTCCAATGAGCAGTTCTTC; CDR3 protein: CASRRQGQGSNEQFF
clone size: .; J gene: TRBJ2-5; V gene: TRBV9; D gene: TRBD2; CDR3 DNA: TGTGCCAGCAGCTCCTCCTCGGGGGGGGCAGAGACCCAGTACTTC; CDR3 protein: CASSSSSGGAETQYF
clone size: .; J gene: TRBJ2-5; V gene: TRBV7-2; D gene: .; CDR3 DNA: TGTGCCAGCAGCCCCTCGCGACAGCAAGAGACCCAGTACTTC; CDR3 protein: CASSPSRQQETQYF
clone size: .; J gene: TRBJ1-2; V gene: TRBV19; D gene: .; CDR3 DNA: TGTGCCAGTCAGCGACAGACCTATGGCTACACCTTC; CDR3 protein: CASQRQTYGYTF
clone size: .; J gene: TRBJ1-3; V gene: TRBV7-9; D gene: .; CDR3 DNA: TGTGCCAGCAGCTTAGACCAGGCCAGAGGTGACACCATATATTTT; CDR3 protein: CASSLDQARGDTIYF
clone size: .; J gene: TRBJ1-4; V gene: TRBV30; D gene: .; CDR3 DNA: TGTGCCTGGACCCTGGGAGGGCAGGGAGGGGGAAAACTGTTTTTT; CDR3 protein: CAWTLGGQGGGKLFF
clone size: .; J gene: TRBJ1-2; V gene: TRBV20-1; D gene: .; CDR3 DNA: TGCAGTGCTAGAATTGCGGCAGAAGGATTCTTC; CDR3 protein: CSARIAAEGFF